The 20 T cell receptor beta chains given below trace back to one sample, sequenced in a study of vaccination and CD4 T cells after COVID-19 (dated by TCRdb to the early 2020s). Library preparation used PCR. The data were produced on an Illumina iSeq 100. At the Johns Hopkins FTIC core, DNA from the cultured CD4+ T cells underwent TCR sequencing with the Oncomine TCR Beta short-read assay. TCRdb handled the public reads itself, with Q25 trimming in fastp and clone calling in MiXCR, and kept productive beta chains. One record per CDR3 amino acid sequence lists the most common genes and DNA. In this sample the table shows over 10,000 distinct CDR3 sequences, 44% of which occur a single time. The ten largest clones represent approximately 7% of the sample. Their target antigens are unknown. In the paper's terms, the treatment or condition label means: roughly 11-day PBMC culture with coronavirus spike peptide pools or control peptides (ViraFEST assay).

Sequencing was done on a sample of CD4+ T cells from blood, cultured in vitro. These receptors were obtained from a human donor who had recovered from COVID-19.

The sample holds a few counts of this clonotype. The chain recombines TRBV7-2 with TRBJ1-6, with D perhaps TRBD1 (5 bases). Per germline, CDR1 SGHTA and CDR2 FQGNSA. This CDR3 has 14 residues. Trimming removed 2 bases from V and 8 bases from J, with 10 bases in between. CDR3 coding DNA: TGTGCCAGCAGCTTATTACAGGAGCATTCACCCCTCCACTTT. Its protein product is CASSLLQEHSPLHF.

The J gene is TRBJ2-4, the V gene TRBV27; D gene uncertain. CDR3 size: 17 residues. The germline V and J ends were trimmed by 2 bases and 0 bases, with 14 bases remaining between them. CDR1 is MNHEY, CDR2 SMNVEV, per germline (reference sequence). The CDR3: CASSLDPRSLAKNIQYF. In nucleotides, the CDR3 is TGTGCCAGCAGTTTAGACCCCCGGTCCTTAGCCAAAAACATTCAGTACTTC.

This clonotype was seen once. The chain is built from TRBV19 and TRBJ2-5; D not resolved. The CDR3 covers 13 residues. From germline, CDR1 is LNHDA and CDR2 SQIVND (reference sequence). The ends were cut back, 3 bases at V and 7 bases at J, with 12 bases in the middle. The CDR3 loop reads CASSMGMRGTQYF. CDR3 DNA sequence: TGTGCCAGTAGTATGGGGATGAGAGGGACCCAGTACTTC.

This clonotype was recorded a few times. The chain links TRBV20-1 to TRBJ2-7, with D perhaps matching TRBD1 (5 bases). Between the trimmed V and J ends, which lost 6 bases and 3 bases, there was a span of 12 bases. Germline V gene lookup returns CDR1 DFQATT and CDR2 SNEGSKA (reference sequence). The CDR3 has 12 residues. CDR3: CSARTRDYEQYF. CDR3 nucleotide sequence: TGCAGTGCGCGCACCAGGGACTACGAGCAGTACTTC.

This chain uses TRBV18 with TRBJ1-1, with no clear D. This CDR3 contains 13 residues. V was clipped by 4 bases and J by 1 base, with 7 bases between them. The germline gives CDR1 KGHSH, CDR2 LQKENI. CDR3 DNA sequence: TGTGCCAGCTCACAACAGACGAACACTGAAGCTTTCTTT. Translating it yields CASSQQTNTEAFF.

The chain couples TRBV20-1 to TRBJ1-6, with D perhaps TRBD1 (5 bases). V dropped 5 bases and J dropped 3 bases, with 14 bases sitting between them. Germline V gene data show CDR1 as DFQATT and CDR2 as SNEGSKA (reference sequence). This CDR3 is built from 15 residues. For the CDR3, the DNA is TGCAGTGCTCGGGGATTCGGACACTATAATTCACCCCTCCACTTT. Its protein is CSARGFGHYNSPLHF.

The table lists this clonotype with a few counts. The rearrangement joins TRBV5-1 to TRBJ2-6; the D gene is possibly TRBD2 (6 bases). The germline gives CDR1 SGHRS, CDR2 YFSETQ. The CDR3 has 14 amino acids. Trimming stripped 4 bases from V and 2 bases from J, with 7 bases between. The CDR3 DNA sequence: TGCGCCAGCAGCGCGGGACCTGGGGCCAACGTCCTGACTTTC. This translates into CASSAGPGANVLTF.

The chain carries TRBV6-1 and TRBJ2-2, with no clear D. The CDR3 has 11 residues. The V gene lost 7 bases and the J gene lost 8 bases, with 8 bases spanning the gap. Germline-derived CDR1 and CDR2 are MNHNS and SASEGT. The CDR3, as DNA: TGTGCCAGCACCCAGAAAGGGGAGCTGTTTTTT. Protein: CASTQKGELFF.

This clonotype was counted between two and nine times. The rearrangement uses TRBV27 and TRBJ2-1, with 13 nucleotides matching TRBD2. This CDR3 region has 18 residues. The V gene's germline CDR1 is MNHEY and CDR2 SMNVEV (reference sequence). Germline trimming cut 3 bases from V and 4 bases from J; bases unmatched to any gene: 9. The CDR3 DNA is TGTGCCAGCAGTTTTGATCGACTAGCGGGGGGCAAATACAATGAGCAGTTCTTC. Residues: CASSFDRLAGGKYNEQFF.

CDR3 protein: CASSRQGITEAFF. For the CDR3, the DNA is TGTGCCAGCAGCAGACAGGGGATCACTGAAGCTTTCTTT. This sequence joins TRBV5-4 and TRBJ1-1, with TRBD1 identical over 8 bases. V gave up 4 bases and J gave up 4 bases; unmatched junction bases: 3. Germline assignment: CDR1 SGHNT and CDR2 YYREEE (reference sequence). The CDR3 runs to 13 residues.

This chain uses TRBV5-4 with TRBJ2-5; 9 bases are shared with TRBD1. Per the germline V gene, CDR1 is SGHNT and CDR2 is YYREEE (reference sequence). This CDR3 region has 15 residues. V lost 5 bases and J lost 5; bases outside the gene matches: 10. The chain's CDR3 is CASSSGTGWQETQYF. The DNA for the CDR3 is TGTGCCAGCAGTTCAGGGACAGGGTGGCAGGAGACCCAGTACTTC.

This clonotype was observed a few times. The genes are TRBV19 and TRBJ1-1; 9 bases align to TRBD1. CDR3 length: 13 residues. Germline V gene lookup returns CDR1 LNHDA and CDR2 SQIVND (reference sequence). V was pared by 5 bases and J by 8 bases, with 6 bases of the junction left unmatched. The CDR3 sequence is CASSFLTGGEAFF. The CDR3 DNA sequence: TGTGCCAGTAGTTTCCTAACAGGGGGCGAAGCTTTCTTT.

J is TRBJ1-5 and V is TRBV6-4, with D tentatively TRBD1 (5 bases). V gave up 2 bases and J gave up 4 bases, with 18 bases separating them. Germline CDR1 is MRHNA and CDR2 is SNTAGT. CDR3 length equals 17 residues. Written as DNA, the CDR3 is TGTGCCAGCAGTGACAAAATAACAGGAGGAGATAATCAGCCCCAGCATTTT. Its translation: CASSDKITGGDNQPQHF.

The V and J genes are TRBV25-1 and TRBJ2-5; 9 positions match TRBD1. The V gene's germline CDR1 is MGHDK and CDR2 SYGVNS. The V and J ends lost 3 bases and 4 bases, in that order; junction bases with no gene match: 6. This CDR3 spans 15 amino acids. The CDR3 DNA is TGTGCCAGCAGTGACTCCGGGACAGGGAGAGAGACCCAGTACTTC. Residues: CASSDSGTGRETQYF.

Note on this clonotype: Since no conserved phenylalanine or tryptophan closes the CDR3, a read error is the likely cause. The chain links TRBV30 to TRBJ2-4; no definite D call. The CDR3 is 13 amino acids. V lost 0 bases to trimming and J lost 8 bases, with 11 bases between them. CDR1 is GTSNPN and CDR2 is SVGIG in the germline V gene (reference sequence). For the CDR3, the DNA is TGTGCCTGGAGTGTCTGGGGTAAGGACATTCAGTACTTA. Translating gives CAWSVWGKDIQYL.

The chain combines TRBV12-3 or TRBV12-4 with TRBJ2-1; D is undetermined. Between the trimmed V and J ends, which lost 5 bases and 15 bases, there was a span of 14 bases. This CDR3 is 11 amino acids long. The DNA of the CDR3 is TGTGCCAGCAGTCCTTCCACGGGTCCGTTCTTC. This sequence encodes CASSPSTGPFF.

The V and J genes are TRBV29-1 and TRBJ1-1; 9 bases fit TRBD1. J gave up 7 bases and V 7 bases, and 13 bases lay outside the gene matches. The CDR3 is 14 amino acids. In germline, CDR1 is SQVTM, CDR2 ANQGSEA. This chain's CDR3 is CSAKGQGGFSEAFF. CDR3 coding DNA: TGCAGCGCAAAGGGACAGGGAGGCTTTAGTGAAGCTTTCTTT.

Only a few counts were recorded for this clonotype. J is TRBJ2-7 and V is TRBV7-8, with a tentative D call TRBD2 (5 bases). V was pared by 3 bases and J by 6 bases, with 15 bases between. CDR3 length equals 14 residues. Germline V lookup: CDR1 SGHVS, CDR2 FQNEAQ. CDR3 sequence (DNA): TGTGCCAGCAGCTTCCAGACGGGGTTGAGCGAGCAGTACTTC. Protein product: CASSFQTGLSEQYF.

The chain joins TRBV12-3 or TRBV12-4 to TRBJ2-3; D unclear. The CDR3 consists of 13 residues. V lost 6 bases and J 4 bases, leaving 11 bases between the germline ends. The CDR3 sequence: CASRLLGADTQYF. In DNA form, the CDR3 reads TGTGCCAGCAGGCTCCTTGGAGCAGATACGCAGTATTTT.

The gene calls are TRBV2 and TRBJ2-7, with unresolved D. The ends were cut back, 4 bases at V and 0 bases at J, with 10 bases in the middle. The germline CDR1 and CDR2 sequences are SNHLY and FYNNEI. The CDR3 is 14 residues long. The chain's CDR3 is CASSGGRISYEQYF. CDR3 in DNA: TGTGCCAGCAGTGGCGGCAGGATCTCCTACGAGCAGTACTTC.